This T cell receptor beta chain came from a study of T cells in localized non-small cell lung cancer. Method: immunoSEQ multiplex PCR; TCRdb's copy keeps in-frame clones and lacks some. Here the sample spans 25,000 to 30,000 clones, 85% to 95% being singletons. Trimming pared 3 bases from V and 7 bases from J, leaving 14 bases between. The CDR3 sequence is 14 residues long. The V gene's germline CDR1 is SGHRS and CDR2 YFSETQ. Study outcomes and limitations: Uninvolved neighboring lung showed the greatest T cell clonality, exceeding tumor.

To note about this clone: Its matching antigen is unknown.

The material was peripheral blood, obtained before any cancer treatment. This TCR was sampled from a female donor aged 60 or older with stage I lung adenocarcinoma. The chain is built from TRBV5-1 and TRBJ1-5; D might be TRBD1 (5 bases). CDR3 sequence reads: CASSSGEEGQPQHF. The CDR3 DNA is TGCGCCAGCAGCTCAGGCGAAGAGGGGCAGCCCCAGCATTTT.